The 11 T cell receptor beta chains listed next were all sequenced from one sample in a study of blood T cell repertoires in COVID-19. TCRdb's table, derived via immunoSEQ multiplex PCR, lists solely in-frame clones and lacks some. Of 57,000 or so clones in the sample, more than 60% were seen once. The specimen sequenced was peripheral blood. These receptors all stem from a woman older than 75 with active or convalescent COVID-19.

This clone appeared a single time. The chain has TRBV10-3 and TRBJ2-4; 7 nucleotides agree with TRBD1. The germline CDR1 and CDR2 sequences are ENHRY and SYGVKD. Trimming at V came to 4 bases and at J to 2 bases, leaving 2 bases not matched to a gene. The CDR3 spans 14 residues. The CDR3 DNA sequence: TGTGCCATCAGTGGGACAGGTTCCAAAAACATTCAGTACTTC. The encoded protein is CAISGTGSKNIQYF.

This chain connects TRBV23-1 to TRBJ2-7; maybe TRBD1 (6 bases). TRBV23-1 is treated as an ORF (open reading frame) with a function not yet certain. V was trimmed by 0 bases and J by 3 bases, leaving 18 bases between them. The CDR3 is 17 residues long. CDR3 nucleotide sequence: TGCGCCAGCAGTCAATCGTGCCCGACAGGTCGGCACTACGAGCAGTACTTC. This codes for CASSQSCPTGRHYEQYF.

The chain couples TRBV7-2 to TRBJ1-2; D may be TRBD1 (6 bases). Trimming removed 5 bases at V and 4 bases at J, with 17 bases between. This CDR3 has 15 residues. Germline V gene lookup returns CDR1 SGHTA and CDR2 FQGNSA. The CDR3 bases are TGTGCCAGCAGCCGGGTAACGACAGGCCGCTATGGCTACACCTTC. Translation: CASSRVTTGRYGYTF.

The V gene is TRBV2, the J gene TRBJ1-3; 7 nucleotides align to TRBD1. The CDR3 has 12 residues. J was trimmed by 8 bases and V by 6 bases; bases with no gene match: 4. Germline CDR1 and CDR2: SNHLY and FYNNEI. CDR3 in DNA: TGTGCCAGCAGAGACAGGGCATACACCATATATTTT. It yields the protein CASRDRAYTIYF.

The rearrangement uses TRBV5-6 and TRBJ1-6, with D tentatively TRBD1 (5 bases). Germline V gives CDR1 SGHDT, CDR2 YYEEEE. The CDR3 has 16 amino acids. V dropped 4 bases and J dropped 4 bases, with 15 bases sitting between them. The CDR3 is CASSPAGGSYNSPLHF. The CDR3 DNA is TGTGCCAGCAGCCCGGCGGGGGGGTCGTATAATTCACCCCTCCACTTT.

The chain uses TRBV18 and TRBJ1-3; D possibly corresponds to TRBD1 (5 bases). This CDR3 has 13 amino acids. Germline assignment: CDR1 KGHSH and CDR2 LQKENI. Deletions cut 0 bases from V and 8 bases from J, with 8 bases between. CDR3 nucleotide sequence: TGTGCCAGCTCACCACCGACCAGGGACACCATATATTTT. Amino acids: CASSPPTRDTIYF. The whole variable domain, filled in from reference TRBV18 and TRBJ1-3, reads NAGVMQNPRHLVRRRGQEARLRCSPMKGHSHVYWYRQLPEEGLKFMVYLQKENIIDESGMPKERFSAEFPKEGPSILRIQQVVRGDSAAYFCASSPPTRDTIYFGEGSWLTVV.

The gene calls are TRBV5-4 and TRBJ2-5; 9 nucleotides align to TRBD1. CDR1 and CDR2 (germline): SGHNT, YYREEE (reference sequence). This CDR3 comprises 16 residues. The ends lost 7 bases at V and 5 bases at J; junction bases unmatched: 15. CDR3 nucleotides: TGTGCCAGCCGACCCGGGGGTGGGGACAGGGAGGAGACCCAGTACTTC. Protein sequence: CASRPGGGDREETQYF.

The J gene is TRBJ1-2, the V gene TRBV6-6, with D uncertain. V lost 5 bases to trimming and J lost 0 bases, with 22 bases between them. CDR3 length: 18 residues. Germline loops: CDR1 MNHNY, CDR2 SVGAGI (reference sequence). DNA of the CDR3: TGTGCCAGCAGTCCCCGGGGATCTCTCCGCTTATCTAACTATGGCTACACCTTC. Translated: CASSPRGSLRLSNYGYTF.

The chain uses TRBV2 and TRBJ1-1, with D perhaps matching TRBD1 (6 bases). CDR1 is SNHLY and CDR2 is FYNNEI in the germline V gene. Trimming removed 7 bases from V and 0 bases from J, with 9 bases in between. The CDR3 has 13 residues. CDR3 sequence (DNA): TGTGCCAGCAACAGGGACCTGAACACTGAAGCTTTCTTT. It encodes CASNRDLNTEAFF.

The chain carries TRBV6-5 and TRBJ1-2, with 9 positions matching TRBD1. Per germline, CDR1 MNHEY and CDR2 SVGAGI. The CDR3 is made up of 15 amino acids. Trimming at V came to 5 bases and at J to 4 bases, leaving 8 bases not matched to a gene. CDR3 amino acids: CASSRTGTGIYGYTF. In nucleotides, the CDR3 is TGTGCCAGCAGTCGCACTGGGACAGGGATCTATGGCTACACCTTC.

The gene calls are TRBV12-5 and TRBJ2-7; perhaps TRBD1 as D (6 bases). The CDR3 consists of 16 residues. CDR1 and CDR2 from the germline V gene are LGHNT and FRNRAP. V gave up 0 bases and J gave up 0 bases, with 12 bases separating them. The CDR3 protein is CASGLVRGQSSYEQYF. CDR3 in DNA: TGTGCTAGTGGTTTGGTGAGAGGACAGTCCTCCTACGAGCAGTACTTC.